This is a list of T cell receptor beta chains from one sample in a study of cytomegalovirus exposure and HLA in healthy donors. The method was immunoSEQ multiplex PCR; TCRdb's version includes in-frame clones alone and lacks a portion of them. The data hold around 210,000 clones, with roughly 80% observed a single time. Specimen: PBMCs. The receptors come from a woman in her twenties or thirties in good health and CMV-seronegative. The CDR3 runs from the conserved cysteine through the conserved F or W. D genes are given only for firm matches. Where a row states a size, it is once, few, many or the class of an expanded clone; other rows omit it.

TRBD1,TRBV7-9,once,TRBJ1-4,TGTGCCAGCAGCGTCAGGGGGGCAACTAATGAAAAACTGTTTTTT,CASSVRGATNEKLFF
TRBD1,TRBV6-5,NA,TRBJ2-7,TGTGCCAGCAGTTACTCAGGGGACAGACCTCGCGAGCAGTACTTC,CASSYSGDRPREQYF
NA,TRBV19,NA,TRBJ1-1,TGTGCCAGTAGTCTCTCCGGGACAACCACTGAAGCTTTCTTT,CASSLSGTTTEAFF
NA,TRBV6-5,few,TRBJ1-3,TGTGCCAGCAGTTCACAGGGAAACACCATATATTTT,CASSSQGNTIYF
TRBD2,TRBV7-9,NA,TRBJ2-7,TGTGCCAGCAGCTCAGCAGGGACTAGCGGACCCTACGAGCAGTACTTC,CASSSAGTSGPYEQYF
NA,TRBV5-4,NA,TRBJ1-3,TGTGCCAGCAGCTTAGATCCGGGGGACTCTGGAAACACCATATATTTT,CASSLDPGDSGNTIYF
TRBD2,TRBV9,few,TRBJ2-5,TGTGCCAGCAGCGTGGCGGGGGGGCAAGAGACCCAGTACTTC,CASSVAGGQETQYF
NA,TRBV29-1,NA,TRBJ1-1,TGCAGCGTTCAGTCTTATATGAACACTGAAGCTTTCTTT,CSVQSYMNTEAFF
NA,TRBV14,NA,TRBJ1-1,TGTGCCAGCAGCCCGAGGGCGGCAACTGAAGCTTTCTTT,CASSPRAATEAFF
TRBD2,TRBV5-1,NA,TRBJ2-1,TGCGCCAGCAGCTTGGAAGTGGCGGGGGAGGTGAACAATGAGCAGTTCTTC,CASSLEVAGEVNNEQFF
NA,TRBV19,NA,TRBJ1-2,TGTGCCAGTAGTATAGCGGGTGACAGAGATGGCTACACCTTC,CASSIAGDRDGYTF
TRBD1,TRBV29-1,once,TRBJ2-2,TGCAGCGCCCACCCCCGACAGGGGGCTAGGGACACCGGGGAGCTGTTTTTT,CSAHPRQGARDTGELFF
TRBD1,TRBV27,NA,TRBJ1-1,TGTGCCAGCAGGGATCAGGGGGTGGTAACTGAAGCTTTCTTT,CASRDQGVVTEAFF
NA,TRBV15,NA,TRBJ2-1,TGTGCCACCAGCAGAGATCCGGAGGTCTACAATGAGCAGTTCTTC,CATSRDPEVYNEQFF
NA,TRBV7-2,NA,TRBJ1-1,TGTGCCAGCAGCCCCCGCCTTACCGCTATAAACACTGAAGCTTTCTTT,CASSPRLTAINTEAFF
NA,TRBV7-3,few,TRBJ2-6,TGTGCCAGCAGCTTAAGAGGGGGGGGTGGGGCCAACGTCCTGACTTTC,CASSLRGGGGANVLTF
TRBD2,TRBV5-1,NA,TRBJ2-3,TGCGCCAGCAGCTTGTCTGGGCGGGAGGGCCTGGCAGATACGCAGTATTTT,CASSLSGREGLADTQYF
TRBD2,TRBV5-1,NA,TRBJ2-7,TGCGCCAGCAGCTTTAGCGGGGGAGGCTACGAGCAGTACTTC,CASSFSGGGYEQYF
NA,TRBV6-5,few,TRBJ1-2,TGTGCCACGGGTGACAGGACTTCGGGATATGGCTACACCTTC,CATGDRTSGYGYTF
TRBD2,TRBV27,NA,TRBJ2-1,TGTGCCAGCAGTTTTAGGGACTACTACTCCTACAATGAGCAGTTCTTC,CASSFRDYYSYNEQFF
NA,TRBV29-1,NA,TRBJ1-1,TGCAGCGTTGACAGGGCATTGACTGAAGCTTTCTTT,CSVDRALTEAFF
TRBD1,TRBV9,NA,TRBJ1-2,TGTGCCAGCAGCGTAGGGGGACAGCTCTATGGCTACACCTTC,CASSVGGQLYGYTF
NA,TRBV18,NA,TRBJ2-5,TGTGCCAGCTCACCCGGGGAGACCCAGTACTTC,CASSPGETQYF
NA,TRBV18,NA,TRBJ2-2,TGTGCCAGCTCACCAATTTCAGGGAACACCGGGGAGCTGTTTTTT,CASSPISGNTGELFF
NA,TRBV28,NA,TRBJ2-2,TGTGCCAGCAGTTTAGGGGGGAGATTCTCCGGGGAGCTGTTTTTT,CASSLGGRFSGELFF
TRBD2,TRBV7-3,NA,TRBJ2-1,TGTGCCAGCAGCTTAGCGGGGGGGCAGGATGAGCAGTTCTTC,CASSLAGGQDEQFF
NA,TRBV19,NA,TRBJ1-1,TGTGCCAGTAGTAAATTACAGAGTTATATGAACACTGAAGCTTTCTTT,CASSKLQSYMNTEAFF
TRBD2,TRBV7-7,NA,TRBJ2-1,TGTGCCAGCAGCTGGTCGCTAGCGGGGGAGCAGTTCTTC,CASSWSLAGEQFF
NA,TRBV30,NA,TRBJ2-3,TGTGCCTGGAGTGTGGGCAGGTCCACAGATACGCAGTATTTT,CAWSVGRSTDTQYF
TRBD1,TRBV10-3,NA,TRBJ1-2,TGTGCCATACAGGGGGCGCCGGACTATGGCTACCCCTTC,CAIQGAPDYGYPF
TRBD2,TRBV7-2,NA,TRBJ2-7,TGTGCCAGCAGCTTCTTCAGGACTAGCGGGGGGGCGAGGGAGCAGTACTTC,CASSFFRTSGGAREQYF